Described below is a single TCR beta chain sequence and its context. Its antigen remains unknown. Measured with immunoSEQ multiplex PCR; TCRdb has only the in-frame clones, and not every one. The sample lists about 120,000 clones, about 88% occurring once. This entry comes from a study of cytomegalovirus exposure and HLA in healthy donors. Notes on the study in general: Rare sequences made up most TCRs, while some public TCRs were found in many donors. According to the study, approximately 150 TCR beta chains were cytomegalovirus-associated. Specific recognition of CMV antigens was confirmed in vitro for a few chains (all CMV-associated).

These donors were members of the roughly 120-subject validation cohort, a group separate from the roughly 670-subject first cohort. The clonotype originates from a man between 18 and 35 years old in good health and CMV-seropositive. The sample taken for sequencing was PBMCs.

For the CDR3, the DNA is TGTGCCAGTAGTATCCCCCCGGAGGAGGTCTACGAGCAGTACTTC. This sequence encodes CASSIPPEEVYEQYF. V gene TRBV19 combines with J gene TRBJ2-7; D perhaps matches TRBD2 (5 bases). The V end lost 3 bases, the J end lost 3 bases, and 15 bases lay between the germline ends. Germline CDR1 LNHDA, CDR2 SQIVND (reference sequence). The CDR3 spans 15 residues.